One and the same sample provided the 27 T cell receptor beta chains below, sequenced in a study of graft-versus-host responses after intestinal transplantation. This table comes from immunoSEQ multiplex PCR, and its TCRdb copy is limited to in-frame clones, with some not included. The data contain 40,000 to 55,000 clones, less than 85% of them singletons. For these TCRs, the target antigens are not known. Sequenced here: unstimulated CD4+ T cells sorted from spleen or lymph node cells, sampled before transplant. Receptor source: a human donor who was the organ donor for an intestinal transplant.

The chain links TRBV27 to TRBJ2-6; a possible D gene is TRBD1 (6 bases). This CDR3 contains 15 residues. V was cut by 2 bases and J by 2 bases, with 7 bases left in between. CDR1 MNHEY and CDR2 SMNVEV come from the germline V gene (reference sequence). The CDR3 sequence is CASSLGGAGANVLTF. For the CDR3, the DNA is TGTGCCAGCAGTTTAGGGGGCGCTGGGGCCAACGTCCTGACTTTC.

The chain joins TRBV19 to TRBJ2-1; 7 bases are a match to TRBD1. The CDR3 sequence is 14 residues long. V was pared by 6 bases and J by 2 bases, with 4 bases of the junction left unmatched. In germline, CDR1 is LNHDA, CDR2 SQIVND (reference sequence). The DNA of the CDR3 is TGTGCCAGTAGACCGACAGGGACCTACAATGAGCAGTTCTTC. This gives the protein CASRPTGTYNEQFF.

The chain is built from TRBV7-9 and TRBJ2-5; 10 bases are shared with TRBD1. The junction had 3 bases not matched to a gene; V was cut back by 1 base and J by 4 bases. The germline gives CDR1 SEHNR, CDR2 FQNEAQ (reference sequence). There are 15 residues in the CDR3. CDR3 amino acids: CASSLGQGAGETQYF. In DNA, the CDR3 is TGTGCCAGCAGCTTAGGACAGGGGGCGGGAGAGACCCAGTACTTC. Combining the CDR3 with reference TRBV7-9 and TRBJ2-5 gives the whole variable domain DTGVSQNPRHKITKRGQNVTFRCDPISEHNRLYWYRQTLGQGPEFLTYFQNEAQLEKSRLLSDRFSAERPKGSFSTLEIQRTEQGDSAMYLCASSLGQGAGETQYFGPGTRLLVL.

The V call is TRBV11-2, the J call TRBJ1-2; D is perhaps TRBD1 (6 bases). Per germline, CDR1 SGHAT and CDR2 FQNNGV. Trimming cost V 3 bases and J 6 bases, with 17 bases left between them. The CDR3 sequence is 15 residues long. CDR3 nucleotide sequence: TGTGCCAGCAGCTTGCTTATCAGGGGAGTCGATGGCTACACCTTC. As protein: CASSLLIRGVDGYTF.

About this clone itself: Other DNA sequences within the sample encode an identical CDR3. The chain has TRBV6-5 and TRBJ1-2; D gene ambiguous. This CDR3 contains 9 residues. CDR1 MNHEY and CDR2 SVGAGI come from the germline V gene. Trimming took off 6 bases at V and 4 bases at J, with 0 bases between the two ends. The CDR3: CASSYGYTF. CDR3 DNA sequence: TGTGCCAGCAGCTATGGCTACACCTTC.

The chain joins TRBV9 to TRBJ2-7; 8 bases match TRBD2. V lost 4 bases to trimming and J lost 6 bases; unmatched junction nucleotides: 6. CDR3 length: 13 amino acids. CDR1 is SGDLS and CDR2 is YYNGEE in the germline V gene. CDR3 amino acids: CASSPGLVFEQYF. Written as DNA, the CDR3 is TGTGCCAGCAGCCCGGGACTAGTATTCGAGCAGTACTTC.

This clone was seen once. The chain carries TRBV4-3 and TRBJ2-7; 8 nucleotides match TRBD1. J lost 4 bases, V lost 4 bases, and 12 bases had no gene match. This CDR3 is 16 amino acids long. The germline V gene encodes CDR1 LGHNA and CDR2 YSLEER. In nucleotides, the CDR3 is TGCGCCAGCAGCCCTACCTACCCCAGGGGGCTGTACGAGCAGTACTTC. Translation: CASSPTYPRGLYEQYF.

This clone was seen a handful of times. The chain combines TRBV7-9 with TRBJ1-4; 9 bases line up with TRBD1. The J segment lost 8 bases and the V segment lost 8 bases, leaving 6 bases of the junction unmatched. CDR3 size: 13 residues. The germline gives CDR1 SEHNR, CDR2 FQNEAQ (reference sequence). The CDR3 DNA sequence: TGTGCCAGCGGGGGACAGGGTCGGGAAAAACTGTTTTTT. Protein product: CASGGQGREKLFF.

This chain uses TRBV7-9 with TRBJ1-2, with a weak D call TRBD1 (6 bases). Germline V gives CDR1 SEHNR, CDR2 FQNEAQ (reference sequence). This CDR3 is built from 15 residues. V was clipped by 3 bases and J by 2 bases, with 13 bases between them. The DNA of the CDR3 is TGTGCCAGCAGCTTTCTCACAGGGAACAACTATGGCTACACCTTC. It is translated as CASSFLTGNNYGYTF.

The rearrangement joins TRBV4-1 to TRBJ2-1, with 9 bases fitting TRBD2. In germline, CDR1 is MGHRA, CDR2 YSYEKL. V lost 3 bases and J lost 9; bases outside the gene matches: 9. This CDR3 has 15 amino acids. CDR3 nucleotide sequence: TGCGCCAGCAGCCAGGGTGATGCGGGGGGGGGTGAGCAGTTCTTC. It codes for CASSQGDAGGGEQFF.

This clone was found a few times. The gene calls are TRBV6-8 and TRBJ1-3; 11 bases match TRBD1. The length of the CDR3 is 14 residues. The trim removed 4 bases at V and 4 bases at J, leaving 0 bases unmatched. Germline V CDR1 and CDR2: MNHGY, SAAAGT. The CDR3 DNA reads TGTGCCAGCAGTTGGGACAGGGGGGGAAACACCATATATTTT. Protein sequence: CASSWDRGGNTIYF.

Comment on this clone: Other DNA variants within this sample encode the same CDR3. V gene TRBV19 combines with J gene TRBJ1-5, with D uncertain. CDR1 and CDR2 (germline): LNHDA, SQIVND (reference sequence). The CDR3 totals 12 residues. V shed 3 bases and J shed 2 bases, with 2 bases lying between them. In nucleotides, the CDR3 is TGTGCCAGTAGTATTGGCAATCAGCCCCAGCATTTT. This sequence encodes CASSIGNQPQHF.

This sequence joins TRBV4-1 and TRBJ1-2, with TRBD1 matching over 8 bases. J was trimmed by 1 base and V by 1 base; bases with no gene match: 2. Germline assignment: CDR1 MGHRA and CDR2 YSYEKL. The CDR3 contains 15 residues. The CDR3 nucleotides are TGCGCCAGCAGCCAAGGAGACAGGGGTAACTATGGCTACACCTTC. As protein: CASSQGDRGNYGYTF.

The chain uses TRBV5-1 and TRBJ2-3; 9 positions agree with TRBD2. The CDR3 has 18 amino acids. Germline V gene sequence: CDR1 SGHRS, CDR2 YFSETQ. V trimming: 6 bases; J trimming: 2 bases; junction bases outside the gene matches: 16. The CDR3 is CASTLSGGKYTDTDTQYF. DNA for the CDR3: TGCGCCAGCACCCTAAGCGGGGGGAAATACACTGACACAGATACGCAGTATTTT.

This clone was picked up one time. This chain connects TRBV19 to TRBJ1-6, with D possibly TRBD1 on 5 matching bases. Germline values: CDR1 LNHDA, CDR2 SQIVND (reference sequence). V dropped 2 bases and J dropped 8 bases, with 10 bases sitting between them. This CDR3 is 14 amino acids long. CDR3 region: CASSIRGWDSPLHF. CDR3 bases: TGTGCCAGTAGTATAAGGGGCTGGGATTCACCCCTCCACTTT.

The rearrangement links TRBV21-1 to TRBJ2-4; the D call in the table, TRBD1, was not verified against the DNA. TRBV21-1 is tagged as a pseudogene. This CDR3 has 16 residues. The CDR3 DNA is TGTGCCAGCAGCAAAGGACAGGGGGCGACCAAAAACATTCAGTACTTC. Translation gives CASSKGQGATKNIQYF.

CDR3 region: CASGIGRGRGYEQYF. The CDR3 coding sequence is TGTGCCAGCGGCATAGGGAGGGGGCGCGGATACGAGCAGTACTTC. This rearrangement joins TRBV27 to TRBJ2-7; either TRBD1 or TRBD2 may supply D (7 bases each). Trimming shortened V by 8 bases and J by 4 bases, and 21 bases separated the two germline ends. This CDR3 comprises 15 residues. Germline CDR1 MNHEY, CDR2 SMNVEV (reference sequence).

The chain links TRBV6-5 to TRBJ2-7; 8 nucleotides align to TRBD2. CDR3 length: 14 amino acids. Per germline, CDR1 MNHEY and CDR2 SVGAGI. The J segment lost 2 bases and the V segment lost 0 bases, leaving 0 bases of the junction unmatched. The CDR3 loop reads CASSYSGRAYEQYF. In nucleotides, the CDR3 is TGTGCCAGCAGTTACTCCGGGAGGGCCTACGAGCAGTACTTC.

This chain joins TRBV4-1 and TRBJ1-2; 7 bases map to TRBD1. Germline assignment: CDR1 MGHRA and CDR2 YSYEKL. The V gene end was trimmed by 1 base and the J gene end by 2 bases; junction bases not matched to a gene: 4. The CDR3 extends over 15 amino acids. The CDR3 nucleotides read TGCGCCAGCAGCCAAGGGGTGGGACAGAACTATGGCTACACCTTC. This codes for CASSQGVGQNYGYTF.

This clone was seen only a few times. The rearrangement links TRBV7-2 to TRBJ2-5, with D perhaps matching TRBD2 (7 bases). The CDR3 contains 17 residues. Germline assignment: CDR1 SGHTA and CDR2 FQGNSA. The ends were cut back, 2 bases at V and 5 bases at J, with 21 bases in the middle. CDR3 sequence: CASSLLPGGALGETQYF. CDR3 in DNA: TGTGCCAGCAGCTTACTCCCGGGGGGCGCCTTGGGGGAGACCCAGTACTTC.

The chain employs TRBV5-1 and TRBJ2-2, with 7 bases aligning to TRBD1. Germline CDR1 and CDR2: SGHRS and YFSETQ. With 4 bases clipped from V and 0 bases from J, the junction kept 6 bases outside the gene matches. The CDR3 totals 16 residues. The CDR3 spells CASSPRTGTNTGELFF. DNA for the CDR3: TGCGCCAGCAGCCCCAGGACAGGAACGAACACCGGGGAGCTGTTTTTT.

V and J are TRBV5-4 and TRBJ2-7; D remains ambiguous. V lost 4 bases and J 0 bases, leaving 8 bases between the germline ends. Germline V gene lookup returns CDR1 SGHNT and CDR2 YYREEE (reference sequence). The CDR3 contains 13 residues. The CDR3 is CASSVDRSYEQYF. The CDR3 nucleotides are TGTGCCAGCAGCGTAGACCGCTCCTACGAGCAGTACTTC.

The V and J genes are TRBV12-5 and TRBJ2-7, with 10 bases lining up with TRBD1. Germline lookup yields CDR1 LGHNT and CDR2 FRNRAP. Trimming cost V 1 base and J 4 bases; bases outside gene matches: 4. The CDR3 is 15 residues long. The DNA of the CDR3 is TGTGCTAGTGGTTTGGCCGGACAGGGGGGGTACGAGCAGTACTTC. Translated: CASGLAGQGGYEQYF.

The chain has TRBV19 and TRBJ1-2; no definite D call. V was shortened by 2 bases and J by 7 bases, with 17 bases between the two germline ends. The CDR3 totals 15 residues. The germline CDR1 and CDR2 sequences are LNHDA and SQIVND (reference sequence). CDR3 in amino acids: CASSIPSGPVGGYTF. CDR3 nucleotide sequence: TGTGCCAGTAGTATACCCTCCGGGCCGGTCGGTGGCTACACCTTC.

The chain combines TRBV13 with TRBJ2-7, with TRBD2 matching over 8 bases. Germline loops: CDR1 PRHDT, CDR2 FYEKMQ (reference sequence). Losses at the gene ends were 5 bases for V and 1 base for J; bases not matched to a gene: 4. CDR3 length: 14 residues. CDR3 protein: CASSRGGLSYEQYF. CDR3 coding DNA: TGTGCCAGCAGCCGCGGGGGGCTATCCTACGAGCAGTACTTC. Filled out from reference TRBV13 and TRBJ2-7, the complete variable domain reads AAGVIQSPRHLIKEKRETATLKCYPIPRHDTVYWYQQGPGQDPQFLISFYEKMQSDKGSIPDRFSAQQFSDYHSELNMSSLELGDSALYFCASSRGGLSYEQYFGPGTRLTVT.

This chain links TRBV5-6 with TRBJ1-2; perhaps TRBD1 as D (5 bases). This CDR3 comprises 15 residues. V dropped 0 bases and J dropped 3 bases, with 12 bases sitting between them. Germline loops: CDR1 SGHDT, CDR2 YYEEEE. CDR3 sequence: CASSLVVGRDYGYTF. CDR3 DNA: TGTGCCAGCAGCTTGGTTGTGGGACGGGACTATGGCTACACCTTC.

The rearrangement joins TRBV6-5 to TRBJ1-1; tentatively, D is TRBD1 (6 bases). The CDR3 covers 11 residues. Germline values: CDR1 MNHEY, CDR2 SVGAGI. V was clipped by 5 bases and J by 11 bases, with 12 bases between them. Written as DNA, the CDR3 is TGTGCCAGCAGTCTCAGGGGCGAGGCTTTCTTT. Translation gives CASSLRGEAFF.